The 6 T cell receptor beta chains listed next were all sequenced from one sample in a study of blood T cell repertoires in COVID-19. TCRdb's copy holds only in-frame clones and misses some; the assay was immunoSEQ multiplex PCR. The sample shows approximately 270,000 clones, 89% of them seen only once. The material sequenced was PBMCs or T cells enriched from blood (not recorded which). The receptor set was obtained from a woman aged 55-70 years who had recovered from COVID-19.

The chain carries TRBV25-1 and TRBJ2-3; TRBD2 matches at 11 bases. The CDR3 is 14 amino acids. Looked up from germline, CDR1 is MGHDK and CDR2 is SYGVNS. V was clipped by 2 bases and J by 5 bases; unmatched bases: 0. CDR3: CASSETSGGDTQYF. The CDR3, as DNA: TGTGCCAGCAGTGAAACTAGCGGGGGAGATACGCAGTATTTT.

The chain recombines TRBV28 with TRBJ2-3, with TRBD2 matching 8 bases. Germline V gene sequence: CDR1 MDHEN, CDR2 SYDVKM. CDR3 length equals 14 residues. The J segment lost 1 base and the V segment lost 8 bases, leaving 5 bases of the junction unmatched. The CDR3 region has the DNA TGTGCCAGCGGGGGAGCGGGGGGCACAGATACGCAGTATTTT. Translating gives CASGGAGGTDTQYF.

The rearrangement joins TRBV5-1 to TRBJ2-7, with D maybe TRBD1 (6 bases). Germline V gene sequence: CDR1 SGHRS, CDR2 YFSETQ. The length of the CDR3 is 15 residues. Trimming cost V 4 bases and J 7 bases, with 21 bases left between them. The CDR3 region has the DNA TGCGCCAGCAGCCCCCCGGGACAACAAACGGGGGAGCAGTACTTC. Translating gives CASSPPGQQTGEQYF.

This chain joins TRBV14 and TRBJ2-1, with TRBD2 matching 11 bases. Trimming took 10 bases from V and 6 from J; bases not matched to a gene: 8. Germline lookup yields CDR1 SGHDN and CDR2 FVKESK. This CDR3 comprises 14 residues. The CDR3, as DNA: TGTGCCACTTATAGCGGGAGGGTACGCAATGAGCAGTTCTTC. It encodes CATYSGRVRNEQFF.

V and J are TRBV5-8 and TRBJ2-1, with 11 bases that match TRBD2. Germline V gene data show CDR1 as SGHTS and CDR2 as YDEGEE. This CDR3 is built from 16 residues. Germline trimming cut 4 bases from V and 4 bases from J; bases unmatched to any gene: 7. This chain's CDR3 is CASSRLAGGRYNEQFF. The CDR3 coding sequence is TGTGCCAGCAGCCGCCTAGCGGGAGGAAGGTACAATGAGCAGTTCTTC.

V usage is TRBV5-1 and J usage is TRBJ2-3; 11 bases align to TRBD2. CDR3 length equals 15 residues. CDR1 and CDR2 from the germline V gene are SGHRS and YFSETQ. Trimming at V came to 4 bases and at J to 2 bases, leaving 3 bases not matched to a gene. Written as DNA, the CDR3 is TGCGCCAGCAGCGCTAGCGGGGGGACCACAGATACGCAGTATTTT. Translated: CASSASGGTTDTQYF.